The following is a T cell receptor (beta chain) sequence with its context. Method: immunoSEQ multiplex PCR; TCRdb's copy keeps in-frame clones and lacks some. The data hold some 83,000 clones, with around 84% observed a single time. The record originates from a study of OX40 agonist ivuxolimab in advanced cancers. The wider study: Those enrolled were roughly 80% male, with a mean age of about 66 years and ages from about 20 to 85.

The sample was CD4+ or CD8+ T cells sorted from blood, taken in a trial of the OX40 agonist ivuxolimab. The TCR comes from an adult with an advanced solid tumor such as melanoma, head and neck, liver or kidney cancer.

CDR3 sequence: CASSPLGSGGTEAFF. The CDR3 DNA reads TGTGCCAGCAGCCCCCTCGGGTCAGGGGGCACTGAAGCTTTCTTT. This chain joins TRBV9 and TRBJ1-1; 7 bases fit TRBD1. The CDR3 has 15 residues. V lost 4 bases, J lost 4 bases, and 10 bases stayed unmatched. The germline gives CDR1 SGDLS, CDR2 YYNGEE.